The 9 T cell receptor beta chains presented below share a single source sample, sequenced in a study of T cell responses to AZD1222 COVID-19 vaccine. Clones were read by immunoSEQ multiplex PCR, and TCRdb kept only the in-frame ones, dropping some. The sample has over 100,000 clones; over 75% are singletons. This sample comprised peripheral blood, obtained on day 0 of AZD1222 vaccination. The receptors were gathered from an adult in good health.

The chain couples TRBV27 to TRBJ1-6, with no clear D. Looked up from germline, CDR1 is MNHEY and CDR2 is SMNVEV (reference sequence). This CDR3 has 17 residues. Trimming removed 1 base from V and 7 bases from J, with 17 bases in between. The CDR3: CASSLLGWKGGNSPLHF. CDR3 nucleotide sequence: TGTGCCAGCAGTTTATTGGGGTGGAAGGGTGGAAATTCACCCCTCCACTTT.

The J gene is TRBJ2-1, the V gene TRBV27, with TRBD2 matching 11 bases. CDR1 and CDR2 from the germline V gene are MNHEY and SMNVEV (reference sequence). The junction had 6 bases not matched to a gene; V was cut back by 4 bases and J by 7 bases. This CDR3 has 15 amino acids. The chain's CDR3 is CASSSTSGGGNEQFF. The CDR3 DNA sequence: TGTGCCAGCAGTTCCACTAGCGGGGGAGGTAATGAGCAGTTCTTC.

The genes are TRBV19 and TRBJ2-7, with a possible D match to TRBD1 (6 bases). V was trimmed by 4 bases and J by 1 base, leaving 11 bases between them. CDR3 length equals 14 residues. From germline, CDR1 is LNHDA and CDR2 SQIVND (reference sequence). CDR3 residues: CASSSRQASYEQYF. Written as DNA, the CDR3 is TGTGCCAGTAGTAGCAGACAGGCTTCCTACGAGCAGTACTTC. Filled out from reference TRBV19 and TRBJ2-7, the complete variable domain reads DGGITQSPKYLFRKEGQNVTLSCEQNLNHDAMYWYRQDPGQGLRLIYYSQIVNDFQKGDIAEGYSVSREKKESFPLTVTSAQKNPTAFYLCASSSRQASYEQYFGPGTRLTVT.

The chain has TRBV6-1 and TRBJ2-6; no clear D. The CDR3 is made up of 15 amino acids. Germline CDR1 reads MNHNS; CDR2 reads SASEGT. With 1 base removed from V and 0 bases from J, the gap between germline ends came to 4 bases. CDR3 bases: TGTGCCAGCAGTGAAGAAGACTCTGGGGCCAACGTCCTGACTTTC. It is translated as CASSEEDSGANVLTF.

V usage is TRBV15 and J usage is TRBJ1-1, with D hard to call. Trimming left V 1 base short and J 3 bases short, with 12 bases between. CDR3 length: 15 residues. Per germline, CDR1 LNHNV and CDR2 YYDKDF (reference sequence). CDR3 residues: CATSRGGRRDTEAFF. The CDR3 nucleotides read TGTGCCACCAGCAGAGGCGGACGGCGGGACACTGAAGCTTTCTTT.

This CDR3 is CASSEVGGYGYTF. In DNA form, the CDR3 reads TGTGCCAGCAGTGAAGTCGGTGGCTATGGCTACACCTTC. This chain links TRBV2 with TRBJ1-2; D is unclear. The CDR3 runs 13 residues. The V gene's germline CDR1 is SNHLY and CDR2 FYNNEI. Trimming stripped 1 base from V and 4 bases from J, with 7 bases between.

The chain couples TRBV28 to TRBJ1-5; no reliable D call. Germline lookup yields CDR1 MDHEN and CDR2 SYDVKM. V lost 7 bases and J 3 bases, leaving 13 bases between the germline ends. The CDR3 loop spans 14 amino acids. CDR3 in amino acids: CASIHEAPNQPQHF. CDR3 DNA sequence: TGTGCCAGCATCCACGAGGCACCCAATCAGCCCCAGCATTTT.

For the CDR3, the DNA is TGTGCCAGCAGCTTCGGGGGGAGTGGCAATCAGCCCCAGCATTTT. Protein: CASSFGGSGNQPQHF. The genes are TRBV7-2 and TRBJ1-5; possible D gene TRBD1, 5 bases. The germline V and J ends were trimmed by 3 bases and 2 bases, with 11 bases remaining between them. The CDR3 is 15 residues long. The V gene's germline CDR1 is SGHTA and CDR2 FQGNSA.

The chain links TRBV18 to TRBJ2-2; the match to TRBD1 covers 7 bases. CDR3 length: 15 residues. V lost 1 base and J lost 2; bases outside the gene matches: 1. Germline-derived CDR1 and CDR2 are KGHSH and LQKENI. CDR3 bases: TGTGCCAGCTCACCACGGACAGGAAACACCGGGGAGCTGTTTTTT. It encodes CASSPRTGNTGELFF.